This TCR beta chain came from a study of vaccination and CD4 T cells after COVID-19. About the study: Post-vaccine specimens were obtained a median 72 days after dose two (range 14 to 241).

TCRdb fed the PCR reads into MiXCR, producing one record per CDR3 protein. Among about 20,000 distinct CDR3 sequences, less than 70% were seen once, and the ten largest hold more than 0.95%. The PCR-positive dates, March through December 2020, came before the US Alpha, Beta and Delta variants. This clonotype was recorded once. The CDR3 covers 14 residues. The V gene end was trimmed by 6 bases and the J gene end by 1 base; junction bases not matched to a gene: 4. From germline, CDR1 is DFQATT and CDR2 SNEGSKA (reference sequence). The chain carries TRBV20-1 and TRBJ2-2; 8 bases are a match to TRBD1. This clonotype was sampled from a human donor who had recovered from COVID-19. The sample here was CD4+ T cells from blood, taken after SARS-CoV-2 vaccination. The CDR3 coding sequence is TGCAGTGCCGTGGGACAGGAGAACACCGGGGAGCTGTTTTTT. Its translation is CSAVGQENTGELFF.